The next 8 T cell receptor beta chains were all read from a single sample in a study of shared clonotypes between healthy human individuals. Data came from immunoSEQ multiplex PCR; TCRdb stores just in-frame clones and leaves some out. The table lists about 1.1 million clones, roughly 77% of them singletons. Sequencing used memory CD4+ T cells from PBMCs. This sample's subset: CD45RA-negative fraction. The source is a young man in good health. Some clones in this sample may be carry-over from other donors' samples.

In this sample, this clone turned up a few times. V gene TRBV5-8 combines with J gene TRBJ2-3; 9 bases agree with TRBD1. The V and J ends lost 3 bases and 0 bases, in that order; junction bases with no gene match: 2. Germline loops: CDR1 SGHTS, CDR2 YDEGEE. The CDR3 loop spans 15 amino acids. The CDR3 DNA is TGTGCCAGCAGCTCGGACAGGGGAAGCACAGATACGCAGTATTTT. This gives the protein CASSSDRGSTDTQYF.

This rearrangement joins TRBV28 to TRBJ1-2; no reliable D call. CDR3 length: 15 amino acids. CDR1 is MDHEN, CDR2 SYDVKM, per germline. The V end lost 2 bases, the J end lost 5 bases, and 15 bases lay between the germline ends. CDR3 DNA sequence: TGTGCCAGCAGTTTAGGCTGGAACACGGAGTATGGCTACACCTTC. It translates to CASSLGWNTEYGYTF.

The CDR3 nucleotides read TGTGCCAGCAGCCCGGGACCTAACACAGATACGCAGTATTTT. This sequence encodes CASSPGPNTDTQYF. The chain employs TRBV9 and TRBJ2-3, with D perhaps given as TRBD1 or TRBD2 (5 bases each). This CDR3 comprises 14 residues. The V end lost 4 bases, the J end lost 2 bases, and 11 bases lay between the germline ends. Per germline, CDR1 SGDLS and CDR2 YYNGEE.

This clone has just a few counts. The CDR3 DNA follows: TGTGCCAGCAGCAGGAGGGCGGGGAGCAATCAGCCCCAGCATTTT. It is translated as CASSRRAGSNQPQHF. This chain joins TRBV6-4 and TRBJ1-5; no clear D gene. The CDR3 runs 15 residues. In germline, CDR1 is MRHNA, CDR2 SNTAGT. V lost 6 bases and J lost 1, with 13 bases in between.

The chain carries TRBV15 and TRBJ2-3; D remains ambiguous. This CDR3 has 14 residues. The V end was cut by 0 bases, the J end by 3 bases, with 7 bases between. Germline-derived CDR1 and CDR2 are LNHNV and YYDKDF (reference sequence). In DNA, the CDR3 is TGTGCCACCAGCAGAGATATCAGGACAGATACGCAGTATTTT. This codes for CATSRDIRTDTQYF.

This clone is a singleton in its sample. This chain links TRBV11-2 with TRBJ2-5; 7 bases agree with TRBD2. V shed 5 bases and J 1 base; nucleotides not matched to a gene: 7. Germline V lookup: CDR1 SGHAT, CDR2 FQNNGV. CDR3 length: 15 amino acids. CDR3 sequence (DNA): TGTGCCAGCAGCCCTTCCCGGGGGGTCCAAGAGACCCAGTACTTC. Protein sequence: CASSPSRGVQETQYF.

This clone was detected a few times. The rearrangement links TRBV7-3 to TRBJ2-1; 13 positions agree with TRBD2. Germline CDR1 is SGHTA and CDR2 is FQGTGA. V shed 5 bases and J 1 base; nucleotides not matched to a gene: 5. The CDR3 runs to 17 residues. The CDR3 bases are TGTGCCAGCAGCCGTGGACTAGCGGGAGAGTCCTACAATGAGCAGTTCTTC. Its translation is CASSRGLAGESYNEQFF.

V is TRBV5-6 and J is TRBJ1-2; D unresolved. The CDR3 runs 12 residues. Looked up from germline, CDR1 is SGHDT and CDR2 is YYEEEE. The V and J ends lost 1 base and 6 bases respectively, with 7 bases between them. The CDR3 DNA follows: TGTGCCAGCAGCTTGCGGAGTAATGGCTACACCTTC. Residues: CASSLRSNGYTF. Combining the CDR3 with reference TRBV5-6 and TRBJ1-2 gives the whole variable domain DAGVTQSPTHLIKTRGQQVTLRCSPKSGHDTVSWYQQALGQGPQFIFQYYEEEERQRGNFPDRFSGHQFPNYSSELNVNALLLGDSALYLCASSLRSNGYTFGSGTRLTVV.